The present entry profiles one T cell receptor (beta chain) with its context. Its antigen is not identified. This sample is drawn from a study of T cells in localized non-small cell lung cancer. Study-level results: With higher T cell density in blood came longer overall survival. Adjacent lung held a median roughly 60 of the top 100 tumor clones.

CDR1 is LNHNV, CDR2 YYDKDF, per germline (reference sequence). The CDR3 runs to 17 residues. V gave up 1 base and J gave up 1 base, with 16 bases separating them. The data were produced by immunoSEQ multiplex PCR, yet TCRdb's version contains in-frame clones alone and is incomplete. This sample has 1,500 to 2,500 clones, with roughly 29% found just once. The sequence derives from a female donor over 55 with stage I lung adenocarcinoma. The genes are TRBV15 and TRBJ1-2; tentatively, D is TRBD1 (6 bases). The specimen was normal lung tissue next to the tumor, collected before any cancer treatment. This CDR3 reads CATSRGGWGRSNYGYTF. The CDR3 DNA sequence: TGTGCCACCAGCAGAGGAGGGTGGGGGCGTAGTAACTATGGCTACACCTTC.